A single sample gave rise to the 7 T cell receptor beta chains below, sequenced in a study of cytotoxic CD8 clonotypes in ibrutinib-treated CLL (dated by TCRdb to the early 2020s). The time point label on this specimen signifies: progressive disease on ibrutinib. Libraries were built with the immunoSEQ multiplex PCR assay. In its TCRdb copy, this immuneACCESS table keeps in-frame sequences only and misses some clones. Where compared with another copy, unresolved V genes explain less than half of these, and the others have no known cause. The sample data list about 160,000 clones, and around nine tenths of these were observed just once. Roughly 3% of the sample rests with the top ten. The input for sequencing was PBMCs, taken at disease progression, from a patient treated with ibrutinib. All receptors come from a human donor with chronic lymphocytic leukemia.

The chain has TRBV6-5 and TRBJ1-1, with 8 bases matching TRBD1. The CDR3 sequence is 13 residues long. Germline loops: CDR1 MNHEY, CDR2 SVGAGI. Losses at the gene ends were 10 bases for V and 1 base for J; bases not matched to a gene: 5. In DNA form, the CDR3 reads TGTGCCACCCGGACAGGGAGGAACACTGAAGCTTTCTTT. This translates into CATRTGRNTEAFF.

The V call is TRBV18, the J call TRBJ1-1; tentatively, D is TRBD1 (5 bases). This CDR3 spans 15 amino acids. Germline V CDR1 and CDR2: KGHSH, LQKENI. Deletions cut 6 bases from V and 4 bases from J, with 18 bases between. CDR3 loop: CASSRGFEGITEAFF. DNA of the CDR3: TGTGCCAGCTCGCGCGGGTTCGAGGGGATCACTGAAGCTTTCTTT.

This clone occurred once. The rearrangement joins TRBV2 to TRBJ2-7, with 10 bases lining up with TRBD1. V was clipped by 8 bases and J by 6 bases; unmatched bases: 10. Looked up from germline, CDR1 is SNHLY and CDR2 is FYNNEI. This CDR3 spans 14 amino acids. The CDR3, as DNA: TGTGCCAGCCGTCTCGGGACAGGGGTCTTCGAGCAGTACTTC. Amino acids: CASRLGTGVFEQYF.

The rearrangement links TRBV5-8 to TRBJ1-1; TRBD1 agrees at 7 bases. Per the germline V gene, CDR1 is SGHTS and CDR2 is YDEGEE. The CDR3 is 14 amino acids. V lost 3 bases to trimming and J lost 5 bases; unmatched junction nucleotides: 7. The DNA of the CDR3 is TGTGCCAGCAGCTCGGACAGGATGGGTACTGAAGCTTTCTTT. Protein product: CASSSDRMGTEAFF.

The genes are TRBV10-2 and TRBJ2-5, with 8 bases that match TRBD2. The trim removed 1 base at V and 2 bases at J, leaving 9 bases unmatched. CDR3 length equals 17 residues. Germline V gene data show CDR1 as WSHSY and CDR2 as SAAADI. CDR3 coding DNA: TGCGCCAGCAGTGAGTTTTCCCCTAGCGGGCCACAAGAGACCCAGTACTTC. The encoded protein is CASSEFSPSGPQETQYF.

CDR3 residues: CATGLAGGTDTQYF. The CDR3 DNA is TGTGCCACGGGACTAGCGGGAGGAACAGATACGCAGTATTTT. The genes are TRBV10-3 and TRBJ2-3; TRBD2 matches 15 bases. V dropped 10 bases and J dropped 3; count of bases not matched to a gene: 2. Germline V CDR1 and CDR2: ENHRY, SYGVKD. The CDR3 totals 14 residues.

The chain is built from TRBV9 and TRBJ2-7, with D tentatively TRBD1 or TRBD2 (5 bases each). Germline-derived CDR1 and CDR2 are SGDLS and YYNGEE. V was shortened by 4 bases and J by 1 base, with 15 bases between the two germline ends. This CDR3 has 15 residues. CDR3 DNA: TGTGCCAGCAGCCCCCGGGACGGAAATTCCTACGAGCAGTACTTC. This encodes CASSPRDGNSYEQYF.